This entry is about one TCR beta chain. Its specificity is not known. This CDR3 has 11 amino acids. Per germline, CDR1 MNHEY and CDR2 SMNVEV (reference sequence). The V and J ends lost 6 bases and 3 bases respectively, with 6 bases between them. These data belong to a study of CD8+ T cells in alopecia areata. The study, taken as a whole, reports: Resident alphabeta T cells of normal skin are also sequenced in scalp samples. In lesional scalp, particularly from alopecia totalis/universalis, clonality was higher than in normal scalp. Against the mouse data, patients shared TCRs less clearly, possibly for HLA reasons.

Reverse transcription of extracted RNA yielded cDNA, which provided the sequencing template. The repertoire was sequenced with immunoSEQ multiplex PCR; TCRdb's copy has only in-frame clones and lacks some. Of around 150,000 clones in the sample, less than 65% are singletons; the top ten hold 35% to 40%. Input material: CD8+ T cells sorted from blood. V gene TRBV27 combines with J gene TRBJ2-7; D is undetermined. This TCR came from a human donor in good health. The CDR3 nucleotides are TGTGCCAGCAGGTCCGACTACGAGCAGTACTTC. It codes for CASRSDYEQYF.